The clone carrying this T cell receptor beta chain was seen only a few times. Its matching antigen is unknown. Template switching added a universal primer site, and cDNA bore unique molecular identifiers. TCRdb itself ran the 5' RACE reads through MiXCR, one entry per CDR3 protein. Among approximately 230,000 distinct CDR3 sequences, around 15% were seen once, and the ten largest hold 8.8%. The data originate from a study of identical twins. Broader study findings: Cross-sectional statistics underpinned the conclusions; the same donors were not followed.

With 0 bases removed from V and 6 bases from J, the gap between germline ends came to 9 bases. CDR3 length equals 13 residues. The receptor comes from a woman under 30 in good health. Sample: memory (CD45RO+) T cells sorted from blood. The V gene is TRBV12-3 or TRBV12-4, the J gene TRBJ2-7; no clear D. This chain's CDR3 is CASSLAGLGEQYF. CDR3 coding DNA: TGTGCCAGCAGTTTAGCGGGGTTAGGCGAGCAGTACTTC.